The rows below give T cell receptor beta chains drawn from one sample of a study of T-cell reconstitution after alpha-beta-depleted transplantation in children. One entry per CDR3 protein, called by TCRdb with MiXCR from the PCR reads. The table includes some 840,000 distinct CDR3 sequences, approximately 15% detected once. This material consisted of PBMCs, mostly from graft donor cells, taken 360 days after TCRalphabeta/CD19-depleted stem cell transplant. Receptors originate from a male patient younger than 18 who had a stem cell transplant for acute lymphoblastic leukemia, so the T cells may come from the graft donor. Each CDR3 is given with its conserved first and last residue. The order of the fields is J gene, V gene, CDR3 length, CDR3 protein.

j_gene: TRBJ1-5
v_gene: TRBV5-1
len: 16
CDR3aa: CASSLEGQGNNQPQHF

j_gene: TRBJ2-1
v_gene: TRBV6-5
len: 16
CDR3aa: CASSLFEGLLYNEQFF

j_gene: TRBJ2-5
v_gene: TRBV27
len: 16
CDR3aa: CASSPGTLTWGETQYF

j_gene: TRBJ2-1
v_gene: TRBV7-8
len: 16
CDR3aa: CASSLGLAATYNEQFF

j_gene: TRBJ1-5
v_gene: TRBV5-1
len: 14
CDR3aa: CASSAGYRDQPQHF

j_gene: TRBJ2-5
v_gene: TRBV7-9
len: 14
CDR3aa: CASSDSGRGETQYF

j_gene: TRBJ2-2
v_gene: TRBV6-5
len: 13
CDR3aa: CASTVLNTGELFF

j_gene: TRBJ2-2
v_gene: TRBV5-1
len: 16
CDR3aa: CASSLERTANTGELFF

j_gene: TRBJ1-4
v_gene: TRBV2
len: 16
CDR3aa: CASRRQDIATNEKLFF

j_gene: TRBJ2-7
v_gene: TRBV5-8
len: 16
CDR3aa: CASSWTGGATGNEQYF

j_gene: TRBJ2-3
v_gene: TRBV7-3
len: 16
CDR3aa: CASSRLAGGRAYTQYF

j_gene: TRBJ2-1
v_gene: TRBV5-8
len: 15
CDR3aa: CASSFDRGPRDEQFF

j_gene: TRBJ1-3
v_gene: TRBV5-1
len: 16
CDR3aa: CASSRLDASSGNTIYF

j_gene: TRBJ2-3
v_gene: TRBV7-6
len: 17
CDR3aa: CASSLARLATSTDTQYF

j_gene: TRBJ1-1
v_gene: TRBV7-6
len: 15
CDR3aa: CASSSPWGLNTEAFF

j_gene: TRBJ2-1
v_gene: TRBV6-1
len: 16
CDR3aa: CASRGSGRGSYNEQFF

j_gene: TRBJ2-7
v_gene: TRBV11-2
len: 14
CDR3aa: CASSSNRGGYEQYF

j_gene: TRBJ2-5
v_gene: TRBV11-1
len: 18
CDR3aa: CASSPRGSGSVGGETQYF

j_gene: TRBJ2-7
v_gene: TRBV11-2
len: 15
CDR3aa: CASRDPGLANYEQYF

j_gene: TRBJ2-1
v_gene: TRBV10-3
len: 18
CDR3aa: CAISEPTSMAGVYNEQFF

j_gene: TRBJ2-1
v_gene: TRBV3-1
len: 18
CDR3aa: CASSQDPSGRALYNEQFF

j_gene: TRBJ1-1
v_gene: TRBV7-9
len: 14
CDR3aa: CASSFETVDTEAFF

j_gene: TRBJ2-2
v_gene: TRBV3-1
len: 12
CDR3aa: CASSPWSAELFF

j_gene: TRBJ2-2
v_gene: TRBV6-2/TRBV6-3
len: 17
CDR3aa: CASSYSLLAVNTGELFF

j_gene: TRBJ2-1
v_gene: TRBV4-2
len: 17
CDR3aa: CASSQETRLAGANEQFF

j_gene: TRBJ2-1
v_gene: TRBV5-1
len: 16
CDR3aa: CASSLPTSGSPNEQFF

j_gene: TRBJ2-1
v_gene: TRBV5-1
len: 14
CDR3aa: CASSLWGQSNEQFF

j_gene: TRBJ1-2
v_gene: TRBV12-3/TRBV12-4
len: 14
CDR3aa: CASRTGPSPYGYTF

j_gene: TRBJ1-2
v_gene: TRBV21-1
len: 14
CDR3aa: CASSSNRDYYGYTF

j_gene: TRBJ2-7
v_gene: TRBV7-2
len: 16
CDR3aa: CASSLSWQGDLREQYF

j_gene: TRBJ2-2
v_gene: TRBV11-3
len: 15
CDR3aa: CASSDLAENTGELFF

j_gene: TRBJ2-1
v_gene: TRBV12-3/TRBV12-4
len: 12
CDR3aa: CASSPDPSEQFF

j_gene: TRBJ2-5
v_gene: TRBV5-1
len: 15
CDR3aa: CASSFPGVAQETQYF

j_gene: TRBJ1-1
v_gene: TRBV4-1
len: 12
CDR3aa: CASIASNTEAFF

j_gene: TRBJ1-6
v_gene: TRBV5-1
len: 13
CDR3aa: CASRDSDNSPLHF

j_gene: TRBJ2-3
v_gene: TRBV24-1
len: 13
CDR3aa: CATSDTSTDTQYF

j_gene: TRBJ2-7
v_gene: TRBV29-1
len: 13
CDR3aa: CSVEWGQGYEQYF

j_gene: TRBJ2-3
v_gene: TRBV5-1
len: 18
CDR3aa: CASSLGAFSPLGTDTQYF

j_gene: TRBJ2-1
v_gene: TRBV5-1
len: 12
CDR3aa: CASSLVGGQQFF